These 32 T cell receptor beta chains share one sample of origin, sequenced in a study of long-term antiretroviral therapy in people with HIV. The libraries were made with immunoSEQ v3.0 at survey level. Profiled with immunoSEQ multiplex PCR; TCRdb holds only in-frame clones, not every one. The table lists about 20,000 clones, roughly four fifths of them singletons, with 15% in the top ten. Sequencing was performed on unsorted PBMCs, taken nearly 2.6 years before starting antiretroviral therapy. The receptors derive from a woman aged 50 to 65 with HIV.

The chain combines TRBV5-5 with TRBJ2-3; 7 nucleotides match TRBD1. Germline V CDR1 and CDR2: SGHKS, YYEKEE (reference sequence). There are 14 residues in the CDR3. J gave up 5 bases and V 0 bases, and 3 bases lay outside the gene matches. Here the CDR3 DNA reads TGTGCCAGCAGCTTGGGGACAGGAGGAGATACGCAGTATTTT. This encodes CASSLGTGGDTQYF.

CDR3 amino acids: CASSPPLAGASQETQYF. CDR3 DNA: TGTGCCAGCTCACCACCGCTAGCGGGGGCCTCGCAAGAGACCCAGTACTTC. The chain is built from TRBV18 and TRBJ2-5, with 10 nucleotides matching TRBD2. Germline CDR1 and CDR2: KGHSH and LQKENI. The CDR3 is 17 amino acids. V was clipped by 0 bases and J by 2 bases; unmatched bases: 6.

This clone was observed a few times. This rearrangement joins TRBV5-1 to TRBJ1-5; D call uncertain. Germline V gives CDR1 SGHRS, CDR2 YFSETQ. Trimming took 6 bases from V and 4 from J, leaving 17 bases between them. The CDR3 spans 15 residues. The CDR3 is CASILSAGGNQPQHF. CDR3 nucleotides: TGCGCCAGCATCCTCTCCGCTGGCGGAAATCAGCCCCAGCATTTT.

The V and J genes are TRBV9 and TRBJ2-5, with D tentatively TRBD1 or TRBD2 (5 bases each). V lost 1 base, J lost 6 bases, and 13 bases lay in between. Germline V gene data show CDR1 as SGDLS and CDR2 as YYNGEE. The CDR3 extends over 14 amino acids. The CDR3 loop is CASSVIPEGQTQYF. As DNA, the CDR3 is TGTGCCAGCAGCGTAATTCCCGAGGGACAGACCCAGTACTTC.

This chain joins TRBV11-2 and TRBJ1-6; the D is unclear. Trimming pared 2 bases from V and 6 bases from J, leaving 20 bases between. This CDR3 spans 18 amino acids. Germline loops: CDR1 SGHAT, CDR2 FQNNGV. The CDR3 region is CASSLTSPGLEINSPLHF. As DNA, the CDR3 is TGTGCCAGCAGCTTAACAAGCCCCGGACTTGAAATTAATTCACCCCTCCACTTT.

CDR3 in amino acids: CASSLPRGGETQYF. The CDR3 coding sequence is TGTGCCAGCAGCTTGCCCCGAGGGGGAGAGACCCAGTACTTC. This chain uses TRBV5-6 with TRBJ2-5, with D possibly being TRBD1 (6 bases). V lost 1 base and J 4 bases, leaving 11 bases between the germline ends. This CDR3 contains 14 residues. Germline-derived CDR1 and CDR2 are SGHDT and YYEEEE.

The CDR3 DNA follows: TGTGCCAGTAGTCGTCGAACCGGGGGCGCGGGGGAGACCCAGTACTTC. Translated, it gives CASSRRTGGAGETQYF. The chain recombines TRBV19 with TRBJ2-5; tentatively, D is TRBD1 or TRBD2 (6 bases each). The germline V gene encodes CDR1 LNHDA and CDR2 SQIVND (reference sequence). The CDR3 loop spans 16 amino acids. Trimming cost V 5 bases and J 5 bases, with 21 bases left between them.

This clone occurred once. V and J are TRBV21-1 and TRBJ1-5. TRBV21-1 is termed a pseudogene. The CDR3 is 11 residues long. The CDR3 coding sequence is TGTGCCAGCAGGTTTAATCAGCCCCAGCATTTT. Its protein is CASRFNQPQHF.

In DNA, the CDR3 is TGCAGCGTTGAAGGTACTAGAGAATCCACAGATACGCAGTATTTT. It codes for CSVEGTRESTDTQYF. The chain links TRBV29-1 to TRBJ2-3, with D maybe TRBD2 (5 bases). The CDR3 sequence is 15 residues long. Deletions cut 1 base from V and 2 bases from J, with 13 bases between. The germline CDR1 and CDR2 sequences are SQVTM and ANQGSEA.

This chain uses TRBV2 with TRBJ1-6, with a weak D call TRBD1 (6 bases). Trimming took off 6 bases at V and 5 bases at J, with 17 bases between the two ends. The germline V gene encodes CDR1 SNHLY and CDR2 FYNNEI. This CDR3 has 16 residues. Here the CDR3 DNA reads TGTGCCAGCAGGAAGCGTACAGGGATGGATAATTCACCCCTCCACTTT. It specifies CASRKRTGMDNSPLHF.

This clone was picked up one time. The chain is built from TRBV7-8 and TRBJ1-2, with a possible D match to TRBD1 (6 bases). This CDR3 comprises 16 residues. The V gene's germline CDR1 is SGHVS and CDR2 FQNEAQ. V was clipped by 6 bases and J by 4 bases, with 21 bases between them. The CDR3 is CASRQTTGLESYGYTF. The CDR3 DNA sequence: TGTGCCAGCAGACAGACGACAGGTCTGGAGAGCTATGGCTACACCTTC.

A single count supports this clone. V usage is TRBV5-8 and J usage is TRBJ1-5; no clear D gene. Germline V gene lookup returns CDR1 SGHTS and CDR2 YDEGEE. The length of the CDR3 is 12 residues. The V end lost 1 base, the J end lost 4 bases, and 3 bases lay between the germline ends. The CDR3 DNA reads TGTGCCAGCAGCTTGATGAATCAGCCCCAGCATTTT. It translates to CASSLMNQPQHF.

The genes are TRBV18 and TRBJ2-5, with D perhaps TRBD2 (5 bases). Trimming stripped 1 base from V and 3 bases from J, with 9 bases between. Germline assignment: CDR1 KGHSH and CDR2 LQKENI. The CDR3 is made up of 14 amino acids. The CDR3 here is CASSPRSREETQYF. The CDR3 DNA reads TGTGCCAGCTCACCACGGTCGCGGGAAGAGACCCAGTACTTC. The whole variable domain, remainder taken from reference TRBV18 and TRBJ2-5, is NAGVMQNPRHLVRRRGQEARLRCSPMKGHSHVYWYRQLPEEGLKFMVYLQKENIIDESGMPKERFSAEFPKEGPSILRIQQVVRGDSAAYFCASSPRSREETQYFGPGTRLLVL.

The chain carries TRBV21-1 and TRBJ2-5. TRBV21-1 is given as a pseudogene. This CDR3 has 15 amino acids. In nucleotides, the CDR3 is TGTGCCAGCAGCAAAGATCCGAGACAATACCCTAGGCAGTACTTC. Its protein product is CASSKDPRQYPRQYF.

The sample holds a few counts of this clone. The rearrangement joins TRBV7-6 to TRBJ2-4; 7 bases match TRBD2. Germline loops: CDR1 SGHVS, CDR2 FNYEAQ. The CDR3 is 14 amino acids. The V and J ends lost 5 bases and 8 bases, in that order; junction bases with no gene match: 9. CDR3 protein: CASSPSGMGDIQYF. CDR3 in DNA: TGTGCCAGCAGCCCCAGCGGGATGGGTGACATTCAGTACTTC.

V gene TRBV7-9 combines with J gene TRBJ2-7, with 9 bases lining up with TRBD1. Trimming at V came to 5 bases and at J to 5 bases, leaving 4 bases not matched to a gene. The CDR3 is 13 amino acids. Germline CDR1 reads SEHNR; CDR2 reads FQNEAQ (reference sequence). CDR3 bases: TGTGCCAGCAGCGGGACAGGGATAAACGAGCAGTACGTC. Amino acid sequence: CASSGTGINEQYV.

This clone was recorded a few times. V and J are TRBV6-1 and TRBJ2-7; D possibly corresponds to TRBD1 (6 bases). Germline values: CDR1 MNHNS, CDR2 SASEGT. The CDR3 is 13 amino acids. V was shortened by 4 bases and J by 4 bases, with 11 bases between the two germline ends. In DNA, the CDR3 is TGTGCCAGCAGTGTACAGGGCGCGTACGAGCAGTACTTC. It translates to CASSVQGAYEQYF.

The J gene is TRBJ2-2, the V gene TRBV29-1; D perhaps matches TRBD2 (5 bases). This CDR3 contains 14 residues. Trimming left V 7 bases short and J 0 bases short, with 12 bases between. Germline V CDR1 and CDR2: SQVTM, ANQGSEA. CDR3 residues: CSAFTGANTGELFF. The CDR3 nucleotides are TGCAGCGCCTTTACCGGGGCGAACACCGGGGAGCTGTTTTTT.

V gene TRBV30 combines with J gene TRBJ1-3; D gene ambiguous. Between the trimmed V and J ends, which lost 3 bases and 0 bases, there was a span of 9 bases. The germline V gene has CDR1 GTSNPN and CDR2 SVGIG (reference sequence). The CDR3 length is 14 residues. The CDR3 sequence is CAWRRASSGNTIYF. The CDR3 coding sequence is TGTGCCTGGAGAAGGGCCTCCTCTGGAAACACCATATATTTT.

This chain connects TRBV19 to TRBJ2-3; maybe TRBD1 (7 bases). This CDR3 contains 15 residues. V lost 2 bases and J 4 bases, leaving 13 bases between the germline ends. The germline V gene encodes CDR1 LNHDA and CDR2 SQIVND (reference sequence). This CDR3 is CASSIWRGPSDTQYF. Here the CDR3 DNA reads TGTGCCAGTAGTATATGGAGGGGGCCCTCAGATACGCAGTATTTT. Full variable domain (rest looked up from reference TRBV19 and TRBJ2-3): DGGITQSPKYLFRKEGQNVTLSCEQNLNHDAMYWYRQDPGQGLRLIYYSQIVNDFQKGDIAEGYSVSREKKESFPLTVTSAQKNPTAFYLCASSIWRGPSDTQYFGPGTRLTVL.

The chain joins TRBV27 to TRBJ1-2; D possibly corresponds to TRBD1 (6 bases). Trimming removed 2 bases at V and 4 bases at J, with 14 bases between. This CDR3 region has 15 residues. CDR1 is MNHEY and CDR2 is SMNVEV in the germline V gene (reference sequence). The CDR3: CASSLKGGAIYGYTF. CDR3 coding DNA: TGTGCCAGCAGTTTAAAAGGGGGAGCAATCTATGGCTACACCTTC.

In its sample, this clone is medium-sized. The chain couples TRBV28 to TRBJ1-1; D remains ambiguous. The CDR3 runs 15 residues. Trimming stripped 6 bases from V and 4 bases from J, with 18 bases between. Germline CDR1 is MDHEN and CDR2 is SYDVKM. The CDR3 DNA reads TGTGCCAGCAGCTATTATGGAAGTGAGGGCACTGAAGCTTTCTTT. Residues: CASSYYGSEGTEAFF. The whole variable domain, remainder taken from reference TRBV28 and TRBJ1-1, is DVKVTQSSRYLVKRTGEKVFLECVQDMDHENMFWYRQDPGLGLRLIYFSYDVKMKEKGDIPEGYSVSREKKERFSLILESASTNQTSMYLCASSYYGSEGTEAFFGQGTRLTVV.

The CDR3 loop reads CASPTGTGGRNEQFF. Written as DNA, the CDR3 is TGCGCCAGCCCAACCGGGACAGGGGGCAGGAATGAGCAGTTCTTC. V usage is TRBV23-1 and J usage is TRBJ2-1; 12 nucleotides match TRBD1. TRBV23-1 is an ORF, with its function uncertain. After removal of 8 bases from V and 7 bases from J, the junction contained 9 bases not matched to a gene. The CDR3 loop spans 15 amino acids.

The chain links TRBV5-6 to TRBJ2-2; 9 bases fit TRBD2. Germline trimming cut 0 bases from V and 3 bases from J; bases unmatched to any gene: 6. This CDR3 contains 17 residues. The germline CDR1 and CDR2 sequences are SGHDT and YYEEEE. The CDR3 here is CASSLARRGGYTGELFF. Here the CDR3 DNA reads TGTGCCAGCAGCTTGGCCAGGCGGGGGGGTTACACCGGGGAGCTGTTTTTT.

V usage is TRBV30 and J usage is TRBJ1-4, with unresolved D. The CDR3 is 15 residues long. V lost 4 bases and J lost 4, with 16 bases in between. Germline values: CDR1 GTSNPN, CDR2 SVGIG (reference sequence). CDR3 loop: CAWKIQVTSNEKLFF. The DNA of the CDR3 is TGTGCCTGGAAGATCCAGGTGACAAGTAATGAAAAACTGTTTTTT.

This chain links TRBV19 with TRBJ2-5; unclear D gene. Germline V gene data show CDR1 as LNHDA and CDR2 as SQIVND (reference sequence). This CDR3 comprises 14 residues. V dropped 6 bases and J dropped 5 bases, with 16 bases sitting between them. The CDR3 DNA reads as TGTGCCAGTAGCTTCTCGGGCAGGCAGGAGACCCAGTACTTC. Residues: CASSFSGRQETQYF.

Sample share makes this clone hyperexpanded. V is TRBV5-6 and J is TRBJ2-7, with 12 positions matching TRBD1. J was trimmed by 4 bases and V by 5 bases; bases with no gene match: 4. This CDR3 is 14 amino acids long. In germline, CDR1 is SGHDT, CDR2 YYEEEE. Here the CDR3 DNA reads TGTGCCAGCAGACCGGGACAGGGGGCGTACGAGCAGTACTTC. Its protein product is CASRPGQGAYEQYF.

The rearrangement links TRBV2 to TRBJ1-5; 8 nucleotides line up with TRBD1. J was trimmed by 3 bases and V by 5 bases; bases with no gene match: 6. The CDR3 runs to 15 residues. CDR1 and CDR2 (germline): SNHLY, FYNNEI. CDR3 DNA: TGTGCCAGCAGTACTCTGACAGGGGACAATCAGCCCCAGCATTTT. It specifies CASSTLTGDNQPQHF.

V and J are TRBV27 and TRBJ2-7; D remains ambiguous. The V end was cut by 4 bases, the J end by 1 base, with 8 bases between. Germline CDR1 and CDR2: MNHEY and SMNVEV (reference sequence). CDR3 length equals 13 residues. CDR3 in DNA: TGTGCCAGCAGTTCTGCAGTGTCCTACGAGCAGTACTTC. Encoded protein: CASSSAVSYEQYF.

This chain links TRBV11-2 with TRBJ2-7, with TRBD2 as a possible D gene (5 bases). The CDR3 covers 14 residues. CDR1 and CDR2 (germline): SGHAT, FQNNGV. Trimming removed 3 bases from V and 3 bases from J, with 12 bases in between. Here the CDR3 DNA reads TGTGCCAGCAGCTTTGGGATTGGAGGCTACGAGCAGTACTTC. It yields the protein CASSFGIGGYEQYF. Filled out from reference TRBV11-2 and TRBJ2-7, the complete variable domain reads EAGVAQSPRYKIIEKRQSVAFWCNPISGHATLYWYQQILGQGPKLLIQFQNNGVVDDSQLPKDRFSAERLKGVDSTLKIQPAKLEDSAVYLCASSFGIGGYEQYFGPGTRLTVT.

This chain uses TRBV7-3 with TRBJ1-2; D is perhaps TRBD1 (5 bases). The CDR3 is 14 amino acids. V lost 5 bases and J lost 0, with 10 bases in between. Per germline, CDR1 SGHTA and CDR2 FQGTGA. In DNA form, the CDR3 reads TGTGCCAGCAGCGGGACGGAGACTAACTATGGCTACACCTTC. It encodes CASSGTETNYGYTF.

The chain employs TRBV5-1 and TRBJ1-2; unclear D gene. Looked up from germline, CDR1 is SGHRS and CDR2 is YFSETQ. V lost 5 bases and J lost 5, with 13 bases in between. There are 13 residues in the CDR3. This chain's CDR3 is CASRIDGPYGYTF. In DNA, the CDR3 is TGCGCCAGCAGGATTGACGGACCATATGGCTACACCTTC.